The entry that follows covers one T cell receptor beta chain sequence. The entry originates in a study of blood T cell repertoires in COVID-19. The CDR3 has 15 residues. CDR1 is SGHRS and CDR2 is YFSETQ in the germline V gene. Trimming at V came to 0 bases and at J to 5 bases, leaving 5 bases not matched to a gene. The age range of participants was about 18 to 95 years, with residence in under 25 US areas. The data were produced by immunoSEQ multiplex PCR, yet TCRdb's version contains in-frame clones alone and is incomplete. The sample shows under 300,000 clones, approximately 90% of them seen only once.

This rearrangement joins TRBV5-1 to TRBJ2-5; 9 bases map to TRBD1. The clonotype was recovered from a human donor in a cohort exposed to, infected with or recovered from COVID-19 (not recorded which). The donor label of this sample is uncertain. The sample was PBMCs or T cells enriched from blood (not recorded which). The DNA of the CDR3 is TGCGCCAGCAGCTTGGTGAGGACAGGGGTGGAGACCCAGTACTTC. It encodes CASSLVRTGVETQYF.